This T cell receptor beta chain stems from a study of cytomegalovirus exposure and HLA in healthy donors. Germline loops: CDR1 SGHDT, CDR2 YYEEEE. Trimming pared 0 bases from V and 7 bases from J, leaving 11 bases between. The length of the CDR3 is 13 residues. Study-wide points: In vitro assays verified that a few CMV-associated chains recognized CMV antigens specifically. Later analysis identified around 15,000 TCR beta sequences associated with HLA alleles, using a false discovery rate threshold of 0.05. Cytomegalovirus-associated status was assigned to around 160 TCR beta chains.

Comments on this clone: The antigen remains undetermined.

This PCR relied on a set of 60 Vbeta primers and 13 Jbeta primers. Methods used by the authors: It was a later analysis that counted roughly 80 million unique TCR beta chains, of which 8.5 million to 12 million were shared. The repertoire was sequenced with immunoSEQ multiplex PCR; TCRdb's copy has only in-frame clones and lacks some. V, J and clone size derive from that table, while D and trimming were established from the DNA sequence. Among some 130,000 clones listed, 80% were seen once. The sequenced sample was PBMCs. The chain couples TRBV5-6 to TRBJ2-7, with D maybe TRBD2 (5 bases). The TCR sequence derives from a man aged 25 to 40 in good health and CMV-seronegative. CDR3 sequence reads: CASSLVAGVEQYF. The DNA for the CDR3 is TGTGCCAGCAGCTTGGTCGCCGGGGTGGAGCAGTACTTC.